This entry concerns a single TCR beta chain. Through a sample-barcoded 5' primer and a J-beta primer mix, a second PCR was run for about 6 to 12 cycles. TCRdb fed the 5' RACE reads into MiXCR, producing one record per CDR3 protein. The table shows about 970,000 distinct CDR3 sequences, with around 54% occurring only once. The sample is drawn from a study of blood T cells in healthy people across ages. V was trimmed by 5 bases and J by 5 bases, leaving 16 bases between them. Germline V CDR1 and CDR2: SEHNR, FQNEAQ (reference sequence). CDR3 length: 14 residues. The chain recombines TRBV7-9 with TRBJ2-7; a weak D match, TRBD1 (6 bases). The receptor's source is an older woman in good health. What was sequenced was blood. The CDR3 sequence is CASSPQGGRDEQYF. In nucleotides, the CDR3 is TGTGCCAGCAGCCCACAGGGCGGTAGGGACGAGCAGTACTTC.